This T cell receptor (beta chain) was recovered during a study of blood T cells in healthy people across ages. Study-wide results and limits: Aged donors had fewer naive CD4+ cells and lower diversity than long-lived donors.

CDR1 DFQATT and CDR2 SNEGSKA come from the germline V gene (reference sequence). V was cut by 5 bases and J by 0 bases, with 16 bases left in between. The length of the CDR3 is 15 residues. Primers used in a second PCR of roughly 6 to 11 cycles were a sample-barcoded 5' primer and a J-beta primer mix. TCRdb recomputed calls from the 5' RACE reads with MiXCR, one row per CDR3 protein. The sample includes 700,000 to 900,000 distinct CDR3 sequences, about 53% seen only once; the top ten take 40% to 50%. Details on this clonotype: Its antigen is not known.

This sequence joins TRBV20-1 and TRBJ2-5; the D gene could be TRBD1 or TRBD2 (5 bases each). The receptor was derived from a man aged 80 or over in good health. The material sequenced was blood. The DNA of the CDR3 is TGCAGTGCTTACCCTAAGGGACGGCACCAAGAGACCCAGTACTTC. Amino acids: CSAYPKGRHQETQYF.